The rows below give T cell receptor beta chains drawn from one sample of a study of T-cell memory formation after mild COVID-19. Each CDR3 protein is one row after TCRdb ran MiXCR on the 5' RACE reads. The sample includes hundreds of thousands of distinct CDR3 sequences, 15% to 20% of them seen just once. Input material: PBMCs or a T cell subset sorted from them (not recorded which). Source of these receptors: an adult woman who had mild COVID-19 (a few samples of this study predate the infection). Cell type and time point are not known. Each CDR3 is given with its conserved first and last residue. The D gene is left open where the match is weak. Clone size is shown for a subset of rows, as once, few, many or a class of expanded clone.

>TRBJ2-3|TRBD1|few|TRBV24-1
CATSDLDRASTDTQYF
TGTGCCACCAGTGATTTGGACAGGGCTAGCACAGATACGCAGTATTTT
>TRBJ2-5|-|many|TRBV14
CASSQERETQYF
TGTGCCAGCAGCCAAGAGCGAGAGACCCAGTACTTC
>TRBJ2-3|-|few|TRBV4-3
CASSQDLSAGTDTQYF
TGCGCCAGCAGCCAAGATTTGAGCGCGGGGACAGATACGCAGTATTTT
>TRBJ2-3|-|few|TRBV7-2
CASSFGVLITDTQYF
TGTGCCAGCAGCTTCGGTGTACTTATCACAGATACGCAGTATTTT
>TRBJ2-7|-|-|TRBV24-1
CATSFQGEQYF
TGTGCCACCAGTTTTCAGGGAGAGCAGTACTTC
>TRBJ2-1|-|few|TRBV9
CASMGGNEQFF
TGTGCCAGCATGGGGGGAAATGAGCAGTTCTTC
>TRBJ2-3|TRBD2|few|TRBV7-2
CASSTPGLAGVTDTQYF
TGTGCCAGCAGCACCCCGGGACTAGCGGGGGTCACAGATACGCAGTATTTT
>TRBJ2-3|-|few|TRBV4-1
CASSPVNTDTQYF
TGCGCCAGCAGCCCAGTAAACACAGATACGCAGTATTTT
>TRBJ1-1|-|few|TRBV6-2/TRBV6-3
CASSYPRGGLNTEAFF
TGTGCCAGCAGTTACCCACGCGGGGGTTTGAACACTGAAGCTTTCTTT
>TRBJ2-3|-|few|TRBV12-3/TRBV12-4
CASSFTEDTQYF
TGTGCCAGCAGCTTCACAGAGGATACGCAGTATTTT
>TRBJ2-2|TRBD2|-|TRBV11-2
CASSGREADVGELFF
TGTGCCAGCAGCGGGCGGGAGGCGGACGTCGGGGAGCTGTTTTTT
>TRBJ2-1|-|many|TRBV6-6
CASSYGDEQFF
TGTGCCAGCAGTTACGGTGATGAGCAGTTCTTC
>TRBJ2-1|-|-|TRBV4-3
CASSPRSGDEQFF
TGCGCCAGCAGCCCCCGCTCCGGGGATGAGCAGTTCTTC
>TRBJ2-7|-|-|TRBV4-1
CASSQANPAYEQYF
TGCGCCAGCAGCCAAGCTAACCCAGCCTACGAGCAGTACTTC
>TRBJ1-1|-|few|TRBV4-1
CASSQEGAEAFF
TGCGCCAGCAGCCAAGAAGGCGCTGAAGCTTTCTTT
>TRBJ2-3|-|few|TRBV5-4
CASSLGRTEDTQYF
TGTGCCAGCAGCTTAGGACGTACGGAAGATACGCAGTATTTT
>TRBJ2-5|-|-|TRBV24-1
CATSGGTFATRYF
TGTGCCACCAGTGGAGGGACATTTGCGACTCGCTACTTC
>TRBJ1-5|-|-|TRBV6-2/TRBV6-3
CASSYGWALNQPQHF
TGTGCCAGCAGTTACGGATGGGCGCTCAATCAGCCCCAGCATTTT
>TRBJ1-2|TRBD1|-|TRBV10-3
CAIKEEGAGYTF
TGTGCCATCAAAGAAGAGGGGGCGGGCTACACCTTC
>TRBJ2-1|-|-|TRBV12-3/TRBV12-4
CASSLNRIYNEQFF
TGTGCCAGCAGTTTAAACAGGATATACAATGAGCAGTTCTTC
>TRBJ1-2|-|few|TRBV5-6
CASRHSGLYGYTF
TGTGCCAGCAGACACTCAGGGCTTTATGGCTACACCTTC
>TRBJ2-1|TRBD2|-|TRBV7-9
CASSPRVSGRRDEQFF
TGTGCCAGCAGCCCCCGTGTTAGCGGGAGGAGGGATGAGCAGTTCTTC
>TRBJ1-2|TRBD1|few|TRBV11-2
CASSPRDRDGYGYTF
TGTGCCAGCAGCCCCCGGGACAGGGACGGCTATGGCTACACCTTC
>TRBJ2-7|-|-|TRBV7-9
CASSPRWYEQYF
TGTGCCAGCAGCCCCCGTTGGTACGAGCAGTACTTC
>TRBJ1-2|-|-|TRBV9
CASSDQTRLNYGYTF
TGTGCCAGCAGCGACCAGACCAGGTTAAACTATGGCTACACCTTC
>TRBJ2-2|-|-|TRBV24-1
CATSDLGLSTGELFF
TGTGCCACCAGTGATTTGGGGCTATCCACCGGGGAGCTGTTTTTT
>TRBJ2-1|TRBD2|few|TRBV9
CASSAPGLAEYSSYNEQFF
TGTGCCAGCAGCGCGCCGGGACTAGCGGAATATAGCTCCTACAATGAGCAGTTCTTC
>TRBJ2-7|-|-|TRBV5-1
CASSTNMVGGYEQYF
TGCGCCAGCAGCACCAACATGGTCGGGGGCTACGAGCAGTACTTC
>TRBJ2-1|TRBD1|-|TRBV7-8
CASSSTLLTGAFYNEQFF
TGTGCCAGCAGCTCAACCCTCTTAACAGGGGCCTTTTACAATGAGCAGTTCTTC
>TRBJ2-7|-|few|TRBV6-6
CAIERRGSAGYEQYF
TGTGCCATCGAGAGGAGAGGGAGTGCCGGCTACGAGCAGTACTTC
>TRBJ2-7|-|few|TRBV25-1
CASSEYLGAGNEQYF
TGTGCCAGCAGTGAATATTTGGGAGCCGGGAACGAGCAGTACTTC
>TRBJ2-2|TRBD2|few|TRBV5-1
CASSGGLDTGELFF
TGCGCCAGCAGCGGGGGACTAGACACCGGGGAGCTGTTTTTT
>TRBJ2-7|-|-|TRBV29-1
CSVEDFTDSYEQYF
TGCAGCGTTGAAGATTTCACAGATTCCTACGAGCAGTACTTC
>TRBJ1-5|TRBD1|few|TRBV6-5
CASRTDRGSNQPQHF
TGTGCCAGCAGAACTGACAGGGGAAGCAATCAGCCCCAGCATTTT
>TRBJ1-4|TRBD1|many|TRBV5-8
CASSFGTGNEKLFF
TGTGCCAGCAGCTTCGGGACAGGGAATGAAAAACTGTTTTTT
>TRBJ1-1|-|few|TRBV6-6
CASTLPGAEAFF
TGTGCCAGCACCCTCCCTGGCGCTGAAGCTTTCTTT
>TRBJ2-5|TRBD2|-|TRBV7-9
CATGTRAARNQETQYF
TGTGCCACCGGGACTAGAGCCGCTCGAAACCAAGAGACCCAGTACTTC